This passage covers 8 T cell receptor beta chains from one sample sequenced in a study of shared clonotypes between healthy human individuals. Sequencing used immunoSEQ multiplex PCR; TCRdb keeps in-frame clones, though not all of them. This table has millions of clones, approximately 92% appearing once. The specimen was naive CD4+ T cells sorted from blood. The sample's subset: CD45RA+ positively selected. The receptor source for this set is a man between 18 and 35 years old in good health.

The chain links TRBV7-9 to TRBJ1-1; D is unresolved. CDR3 length: 15 residues. Germline values: CDR1 SEHNR, CDR2 FQNEAQ (reference sequence). V shed 5 bases and J shed 1 base, with 14 bases lying between them. The CDR3 sequence is CASSPDLTRNTEAFF. DNA for the CDR3: TGTGCCAGCAGCCCGGATCTTACCCGGAACACTGAAGCTTTCTTT.

The J gene is TRBJ2-7, the V gene TRBV29-1; 10 nucleotides line up with TRBD1. The trim removed 4 bases at V and 4 bases at J, leaving 4 bases unmatched. Germline assignment: CDR1 SQVTM and CDR2 ANQGSEA. This CDR3 contains 13 residues. In DNA form, the CDR3 reads TGCAGCGTTGGGACAGGGGGAAAGTACGAGCAGTACTTC. It codes for CSVGTGGKYEQYF.

This clone was seen a single time. J is TRBJ1-5 and V is TRBV6-1; 10 positions agree with TRBD1. Germline V gives CDR1 MNHNS, CDR2 SASEGT. The CDR3 has 17 residues. After removal of 4 bases from V and 0 bases from J, the junction contained 6 bases not matched to a gene. The CDR3 reads CASSAGQGSYSNQPQHF. The DNA for the CDR3 is TGTGCCAGCAGTGCGGGACAGGGGAGTTATAGCAATCAGCCCCAGCATTTT.

The chain links TRBV2 to TRBJ2-1; either TRBD1 or TRBD2 may supply D (5 bases each). CDR3 length equals 13 residues. In germline, CDR1 is SNHLY, CDR2 FYNNEI. Between the trimmed V and J ends, which lost 2 bases and 9 bases, there was a span of 11 bases. CDR3 amino acids: CASSEFLGGEQFF. CDR3 DNA: TGTGCCAGCAGTGAATTCCTTGGGGGTGAGCAGTTCTTC. Drawing the rest from reference TRBV2 and TRBJ2-1, the complete variable domain is EPEVTQTPSHQVTQMGQEVILRCVPISNHLYFYWYRQILGQKVEFLVSFYNNEISEKSEIFDDQFSVERPDGSNFTLKIRSTKLEDSAMYFCASSEFLGGEQFFGPGTRLTVL.

This clone is a singleton in its sample. This chain links TRBV30 with TRBJ1-2; D unresolved. From germline, CDR1 is GTSNPN and CDR2 SVGIG (reference sequence). This CDR3 is built from 11 residues. V was shortened by 5 bases and J by 5 bases, with 9 bases between the two germline ends. The CDR3 reads CAWGEQYGYTF. DNA of the CDR3: TGTGCCTGGGGAGAGCAATATGGCTACACCTTC.

The gene calls are TRBV2 and TRBJ2-2; D is unclear. Between the trimmed V and J ends, which lost 5 bases and 0 bases, there was a span of 19 bases. The CDR3 spans 18 residues. In germline, CDR1 is SNHLY, CDR2 FYNNEI. CDR3 protein: CASSSPPGGATNTGELFF. In DNA form, the CDR3 reads TGTGCCAGCAGTTCCCCCCCAGGCGGCGCAACGAACACCGGGGAGCTGTTTTTT.

The chain uses TRBV4-3 and TRBJ2-7; D is possibly TRBD1 or TRBD2 (5 bases each). There are 16 residues in the CDR3. The V gene's germline CDR1 is LGHNA and CDR2 YSLEER. V dropped 0 bases and J dropped 2 bases, with 14 bases sitting between them. This chain's CDR3 is CASSQDRLGVAYEQYF. CDR3 in DNA: TGCGCCAGCAGCCAAGATCGCTTGGGGGTCGCCTACGAGCAGTACTTC.

The chain uses TRBV19 and TRBJ1-3; no reliable D call. The CDR3 contains 15 residues. V shed 5 bases and J shed 0 bases, with 11 bases lying between them. CDR1 and CDR2 (germline): LNHDA, SQIVND (reference sequence). The CDR3 DNA reads TGTGCCAGTAGTGAAGTATCTCTCTCTGGAAACACCATATATTTT. Amino acid sequence: CASSEVSLSGNTIYF.